This T cell receptor (beta chain) came from a study of regulatory T cells in long-lasting Graves disease. Noted time point: newly diagnosed GD, antithyroid drugs for less than 3 months. PBMC-extracted RNA yielded the TCR library. Libraries of TCR beta came from iRepertoire HTBI primers plus Arm-PCR of CDR3 regions. TCRdb called the multiplex PCR reads again in MiXCR, with one record for every CDR3 protein. The sample yields around 420,000 distinct CDR3 sequences, 14% to 15% seen once. Study-wide results and limits: Authors noted too few samples as a limitation.

Many counts were recorded for this clonotype. Its specificity is not known. V gave up 3 bases and J gave up 7 bases, with 12 bases separating them. The CDR3 is 13 residues long. This same sample was also part of a study on T cells in Graves' hyperthyroidism and ophthalmopathy. Per that paper: Not enrolled were patients with uncontrolled infection, other autoimmune disease, pregnancy or lactation.

The sequence derives from a woman between 40 and 55 years old with Graves disease. Sequencing was performed on peripheral blood mononuclear cells (PBMCs), taken at new diagnosis, from a patient treated with antithyroid drugs. The gene calls are TRBV12-3 or TRBV12-4 and TRBJ2-5, with unresolved D. Written as DNA, the CDR3 is TGTGCCAGCAGTTTGGGTCATTTAGGGACCCAGTACTTC. Translation gives CASSLGHLGTQYF.